This entry concerns a single T cell receptor (beta chain). What it recognizes is unknown. A read error may be the cause here, since a much bigger clone is one base away. The template was RNA from unsorted bulk tissue. More than 3 cm separated this lung sample from the edge of the tumor. Donors were chemotherapy-naive, newly diagnosed lung cancer surgical patients in China, August–late 2014. This sample stems from a study of tumor and adjacent non-tumor tissue in lung cancer. Across the study: Samples averaged around 4 million productive TCRbeta reads each. Findings and limits, study-wide: Shorter survival was associated with higher TCR diversity in tumors. Normal lung showed higher cumulative top 100 clone frequency than tumor.

Germline CDR1 is GTSNPN and CDR2 is SVGIG (reference sequence). The length of the CDR3 is 14 residues. A modified ARM-PCR protocol with three rounds of nested PCR amplified TCRbeta. TCRdb fed the multiplex PCR reads into MiXCR, producing one record per CDR3 protein. The repertoire holds approximately 44,000 distinct CDR3 sequences, with around three fifths as singletons. This TCR was sampled from a man aged 45-60 years with non-small cell lung cancer. Sequenced material: distant non-tumor lung tissue. V is TRBV30 and J is TRBJ2-3, with 8 bases fitting TRBD2. DNA of the CDR3: TGTACAGTAACGCCGGGACTAGTCACAGATACGCAGTATTTT. Translated: CTVTPGLVTDTQYF.